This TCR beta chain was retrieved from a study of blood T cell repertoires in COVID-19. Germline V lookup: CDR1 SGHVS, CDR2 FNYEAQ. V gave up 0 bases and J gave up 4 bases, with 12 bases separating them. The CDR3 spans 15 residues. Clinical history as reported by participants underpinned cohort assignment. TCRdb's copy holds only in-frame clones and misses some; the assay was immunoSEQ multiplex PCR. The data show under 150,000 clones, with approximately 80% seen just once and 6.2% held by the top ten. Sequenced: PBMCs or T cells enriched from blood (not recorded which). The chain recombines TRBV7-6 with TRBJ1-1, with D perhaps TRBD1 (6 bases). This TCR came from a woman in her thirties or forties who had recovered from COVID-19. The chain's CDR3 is CASSLALEGVTEAFF. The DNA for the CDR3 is TGTGCCAGCAGCTTAGCGCTAGAGGGGGTCACTGAAGCTTTCTTT.